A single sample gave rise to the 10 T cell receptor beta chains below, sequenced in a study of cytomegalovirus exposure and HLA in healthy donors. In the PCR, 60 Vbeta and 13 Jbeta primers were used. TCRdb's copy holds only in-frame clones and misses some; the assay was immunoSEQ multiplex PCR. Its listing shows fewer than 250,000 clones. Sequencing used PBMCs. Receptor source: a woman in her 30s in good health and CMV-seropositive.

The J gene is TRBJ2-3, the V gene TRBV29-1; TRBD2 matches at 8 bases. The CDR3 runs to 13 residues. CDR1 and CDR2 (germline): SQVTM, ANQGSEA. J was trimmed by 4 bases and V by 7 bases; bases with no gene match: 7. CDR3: CSALSGSADTQYF. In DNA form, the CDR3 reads TGCAGCGCTCTCAGCGGGAGCGCAGATACGCAGTATTTT.

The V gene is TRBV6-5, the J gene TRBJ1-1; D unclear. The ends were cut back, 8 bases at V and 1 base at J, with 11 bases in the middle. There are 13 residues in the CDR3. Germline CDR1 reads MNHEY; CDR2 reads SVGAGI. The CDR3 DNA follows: TGTGCCAGCCATCATAACGGGAACACTGAAGCTTTCTTT. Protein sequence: CASHHNGNTEAFF.

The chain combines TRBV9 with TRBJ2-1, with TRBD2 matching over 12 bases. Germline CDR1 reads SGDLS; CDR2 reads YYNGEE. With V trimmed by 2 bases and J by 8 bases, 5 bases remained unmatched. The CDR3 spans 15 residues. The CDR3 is CASSVLAGGRDEQFF. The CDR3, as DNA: TGTGCCAGCAGCGTTCTAGCGGGGGGGCGCGATGAGCAGTTCTTC.

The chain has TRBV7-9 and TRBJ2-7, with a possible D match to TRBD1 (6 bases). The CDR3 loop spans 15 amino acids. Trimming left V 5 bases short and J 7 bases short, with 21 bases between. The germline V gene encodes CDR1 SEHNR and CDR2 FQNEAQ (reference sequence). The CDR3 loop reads CASSLGQIPLGEQYF. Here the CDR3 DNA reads TGTGCCAGCAGCCTCGGACAGATCCCGCTGGGGGAGCAGTACTTC.

CDR3 sequence (DNA): TGCGCCAGCAGCTTGGGCGGGGACGCGGGCACAGATACGCAGTATTTT. It codes for CASSLGGDAGTDTQYF. The chain recombines TRBV5-1 with TRBJ2-3, with D maybe TRBD2 (6 bases). CDR3 length equals 16 residues. Trimming took off 0 bases at V and 1 base at J, with 12 bases between the two ends. From germline, CDR1 is SGHRS and CDR2 YFSETQ.

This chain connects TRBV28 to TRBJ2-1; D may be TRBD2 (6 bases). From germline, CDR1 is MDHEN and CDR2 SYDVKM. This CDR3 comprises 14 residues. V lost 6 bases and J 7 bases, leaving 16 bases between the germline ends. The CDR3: CASRPWREVNEQFF. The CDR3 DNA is TGTGCCAGCAGACCCTGGCGGGAAGTAAATGAGCAGTTCTTC.

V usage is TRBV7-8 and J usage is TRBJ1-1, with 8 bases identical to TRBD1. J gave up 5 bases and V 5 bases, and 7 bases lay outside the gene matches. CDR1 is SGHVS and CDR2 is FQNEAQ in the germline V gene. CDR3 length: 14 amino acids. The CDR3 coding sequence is TGTGCCAGCAGCGTCAGGGGGCCGGTTACTGAAGCTTTCTTT. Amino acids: CASSVRGPVTEAFF.

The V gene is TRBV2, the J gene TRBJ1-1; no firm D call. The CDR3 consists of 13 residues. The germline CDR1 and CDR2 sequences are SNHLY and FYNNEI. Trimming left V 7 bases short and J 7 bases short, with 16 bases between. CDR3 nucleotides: TGTGCCAGCACCTACACCCGGGTCGGTGAAGCTTTCTTT. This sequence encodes CASTYTRVGEAFF.

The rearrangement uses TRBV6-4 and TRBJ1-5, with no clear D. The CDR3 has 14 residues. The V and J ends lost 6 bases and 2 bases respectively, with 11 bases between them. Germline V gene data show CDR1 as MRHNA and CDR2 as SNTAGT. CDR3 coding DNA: TGTGCCAGCAGCCTAGAGGGTGGCAATCAGCCCCAGCATTTT. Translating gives CASSLEGGNQPQHF.

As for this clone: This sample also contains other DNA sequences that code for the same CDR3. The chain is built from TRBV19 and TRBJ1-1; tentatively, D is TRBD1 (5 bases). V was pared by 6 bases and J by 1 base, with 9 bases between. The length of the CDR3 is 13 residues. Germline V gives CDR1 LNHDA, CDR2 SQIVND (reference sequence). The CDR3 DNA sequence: TGTGCCAGTAGCAGACAGAGGAACACTGAAGCTTTCTTT. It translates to CASSRQRNTEAFF. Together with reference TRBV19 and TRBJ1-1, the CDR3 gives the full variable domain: DGGITQSPKYLFRKEGQNVTLSCEQNLNHDAMYWYRQDPGQGLRLIYYSQIVNDFQKGDIAEGYSVSREKKESFPLTVTSAQKNPTAFYLCASSRQRNTEAFFGQGTRLTVV.